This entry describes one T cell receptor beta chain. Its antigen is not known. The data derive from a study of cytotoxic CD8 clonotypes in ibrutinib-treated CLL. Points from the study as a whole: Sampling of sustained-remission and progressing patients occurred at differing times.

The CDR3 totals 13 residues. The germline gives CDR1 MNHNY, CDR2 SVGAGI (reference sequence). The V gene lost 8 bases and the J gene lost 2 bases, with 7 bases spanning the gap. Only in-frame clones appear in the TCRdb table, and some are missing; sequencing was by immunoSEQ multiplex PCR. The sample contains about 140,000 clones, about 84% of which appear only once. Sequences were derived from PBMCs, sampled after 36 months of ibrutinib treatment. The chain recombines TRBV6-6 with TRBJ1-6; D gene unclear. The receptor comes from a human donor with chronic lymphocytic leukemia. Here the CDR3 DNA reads TGTGCCAGCGGCACAACCTATAATTCACCCCTCCACTTT. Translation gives CASGTTYNSPLHF.